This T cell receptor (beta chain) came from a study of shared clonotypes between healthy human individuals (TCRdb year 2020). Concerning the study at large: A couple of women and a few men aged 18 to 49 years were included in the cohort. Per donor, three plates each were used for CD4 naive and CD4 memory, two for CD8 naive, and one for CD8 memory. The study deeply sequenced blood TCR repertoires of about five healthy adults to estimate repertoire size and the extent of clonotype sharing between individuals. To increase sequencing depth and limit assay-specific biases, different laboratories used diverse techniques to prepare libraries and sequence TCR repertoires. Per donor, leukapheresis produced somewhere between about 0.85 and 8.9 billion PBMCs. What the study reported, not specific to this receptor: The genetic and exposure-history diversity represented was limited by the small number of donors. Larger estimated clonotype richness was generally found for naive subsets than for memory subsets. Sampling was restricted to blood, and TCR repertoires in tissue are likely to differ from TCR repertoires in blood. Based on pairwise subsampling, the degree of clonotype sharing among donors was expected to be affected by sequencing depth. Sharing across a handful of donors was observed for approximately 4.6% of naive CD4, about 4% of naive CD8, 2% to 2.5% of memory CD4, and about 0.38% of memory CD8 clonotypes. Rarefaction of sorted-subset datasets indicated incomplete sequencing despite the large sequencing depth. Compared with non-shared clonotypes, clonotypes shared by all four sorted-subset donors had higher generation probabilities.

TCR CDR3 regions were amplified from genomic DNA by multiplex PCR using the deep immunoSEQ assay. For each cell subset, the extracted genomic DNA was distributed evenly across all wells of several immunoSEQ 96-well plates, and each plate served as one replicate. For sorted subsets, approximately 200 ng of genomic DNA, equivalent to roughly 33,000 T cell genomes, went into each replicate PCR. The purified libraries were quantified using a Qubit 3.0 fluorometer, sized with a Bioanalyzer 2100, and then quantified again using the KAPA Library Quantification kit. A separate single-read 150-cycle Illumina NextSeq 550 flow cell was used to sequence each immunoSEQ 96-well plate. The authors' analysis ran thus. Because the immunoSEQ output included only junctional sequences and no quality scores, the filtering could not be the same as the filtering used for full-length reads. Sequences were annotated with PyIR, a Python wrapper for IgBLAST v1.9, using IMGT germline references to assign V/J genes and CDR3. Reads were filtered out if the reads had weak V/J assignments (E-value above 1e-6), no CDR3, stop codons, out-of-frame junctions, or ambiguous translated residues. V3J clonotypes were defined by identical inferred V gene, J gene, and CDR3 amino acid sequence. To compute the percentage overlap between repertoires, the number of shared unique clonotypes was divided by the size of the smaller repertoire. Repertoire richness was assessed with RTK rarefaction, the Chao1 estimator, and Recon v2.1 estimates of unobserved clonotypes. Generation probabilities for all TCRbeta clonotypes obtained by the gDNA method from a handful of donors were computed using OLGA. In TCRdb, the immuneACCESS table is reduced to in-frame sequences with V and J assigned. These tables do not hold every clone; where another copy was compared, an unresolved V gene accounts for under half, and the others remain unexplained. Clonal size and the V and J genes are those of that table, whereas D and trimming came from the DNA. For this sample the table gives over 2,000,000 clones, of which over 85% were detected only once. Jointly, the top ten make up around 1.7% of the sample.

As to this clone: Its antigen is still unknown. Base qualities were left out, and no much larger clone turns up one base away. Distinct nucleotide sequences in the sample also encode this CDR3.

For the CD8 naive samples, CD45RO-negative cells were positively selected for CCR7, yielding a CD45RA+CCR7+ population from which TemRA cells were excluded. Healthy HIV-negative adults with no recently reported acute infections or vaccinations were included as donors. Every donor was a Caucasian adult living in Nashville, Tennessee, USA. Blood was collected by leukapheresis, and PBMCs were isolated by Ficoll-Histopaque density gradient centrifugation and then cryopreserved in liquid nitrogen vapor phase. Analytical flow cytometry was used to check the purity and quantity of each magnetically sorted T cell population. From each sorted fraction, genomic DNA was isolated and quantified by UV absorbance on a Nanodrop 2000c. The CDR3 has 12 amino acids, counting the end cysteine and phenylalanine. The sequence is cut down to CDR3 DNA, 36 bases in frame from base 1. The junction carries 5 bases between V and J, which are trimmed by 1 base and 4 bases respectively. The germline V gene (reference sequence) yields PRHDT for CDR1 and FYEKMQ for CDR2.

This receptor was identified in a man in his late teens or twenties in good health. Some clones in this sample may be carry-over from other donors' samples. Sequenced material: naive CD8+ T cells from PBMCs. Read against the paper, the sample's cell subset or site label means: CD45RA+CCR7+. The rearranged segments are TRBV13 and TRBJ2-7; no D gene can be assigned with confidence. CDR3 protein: CASSLDRYEQYF. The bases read TGTGCCAGCAGCTTAGATAGATACGAGCAGTACTTC.